This TCR beta chain was identified during a study of metastatic and nonmetastatic thyroid tumors. Overall study: The authors compared repertoires across blood and tumor or nodule tissue from malignant and benign thyroid patients.

General study results and limits: Compared with benign nodules, malignant thyroid tumors were reported to have significantly higher TCR beta diversity in both blood and tumor.

In the original analysis: Between-group CDR3 differences, defined by clinicopathological status, yielded a distant-metastasis classifier for papillary thyroid cancer. MiXCR re-clonotyped the PCR reads for TCRdb. TCRdb, not the original authors, processed these V and J calls. This sample carries 21,000 or so clones, more than 25% of them seen once, and the ten largest clones take around 5.4%. Details on this clone: Its cognate antigen is unknown. Mismatch with germline at one junction end may stem from a read error.

Thyroid surgery had not been preceded by any treatment in any patient. This clonotype was obtained from a female donor with papillary thyroid cancer or a benign thyroid nodule (not recorded which). Some clones in this sample may be carry-over from other donors' samples. Sequencing was carried out using tumor tissue.

CDR3 sequence (DNA): TGTTCCAGCAGTCTGGTGAACTCTGGGGCCAACGTCCTGACTTTC. Translated, it gives CSSSLVNSGANVLTF. This chain uses TRBV2 with TRBJ2-6; D remains unclear. The CDR3 covers 15 residues. Looked up from germline, CDR1 is SNHLY and CDR2 is FYNNEI.